A single T cell receptor (beta chain) is shown here with its context. Its antigen remains unknown. This specimen comes from a study of cytomegalovirus exposure and HLA in healthy donors. Primers for the PCR totalled 60 Vbeta and 13 Jbeta. Sequencing was performed with immunoSEQ multiplex PCR; in TCRdb, only in-frame clones are kept and a portion is missing. The sample includes 150,000 to 200,000 clones, 82% of them seen just once. Donors consisted of healthy bone marrow donors. In nominal health when sampled, donors likely had unrecorded immune exposures nonetheless. V was pared by 2 bases and J by 3 bases, with 5 bases of the junction left unmatched. Germline V gives CDR1 SGHVS, CDR2 FQNEAQ. The CDR3 consists of 15 residues. Overall study findings and caveats: Analyzed later, association rates of TCRs varied across HLA loci, with DRB1 most and HLA-C fewest.

The chain recombines TRBV7-8 with TRBJ2-3, with 7 bases that match TRBD2. This receptor was taken from a girl aged 2 to 9 in good health and CMV-seropositive. The material sequenced was PBMCs. DNA of the CDR3: TGTGCCAGCAGCTTAAGGGAGGGCGGGACAGATACGCAGTATTTT. Protein product: CASSLREGGTDTQYF.